This T cell receptor beta chain was found in a study of blood T cell repertoires in COVID-19. Study information: Samples representing acute and convalescent COVID-19 were sourced from the United States, Italy and Spain. The analysed material was cDNA or gDNA that came from T cells, B-cell-depleted T cells, or PBMCs.

Original handling: Nucleated cell number was recorded as an estimate derived from reference gene primer amplification. TCRdb's copy holds only in-frame clones and misses some; the assay was immunoSEQ multiplex PCR. V and J calls and clone size are given by that table; D and trimming were obtained from the DNA. The table lists more than 150,000 clones, approximately 83% of them singletons, with less than 3.5% in the top ten. The CDR3 sequence is 15 residues long. Unmatched junction bases numbered 10, after V lost 7 bases and J lost 5 bases. Germline V gene sequence: CDR1 SNHLY, CDR2 FYNNEI. This TCR was recovered from a woman aged 55-69 years with acute or convalescent COVID-19. The genes are TRBV2 and TRBJ1-5; TRBD1 matches at 8 bases. What was sequenced was peripheral blood. The CDR3: CASTPAGGGYQPQHF. CDR3 nucleotide sequence: TGTGCCAGCACCCCGGCAGGGGGCGGGTATCAGCCCCAGCATTTT.